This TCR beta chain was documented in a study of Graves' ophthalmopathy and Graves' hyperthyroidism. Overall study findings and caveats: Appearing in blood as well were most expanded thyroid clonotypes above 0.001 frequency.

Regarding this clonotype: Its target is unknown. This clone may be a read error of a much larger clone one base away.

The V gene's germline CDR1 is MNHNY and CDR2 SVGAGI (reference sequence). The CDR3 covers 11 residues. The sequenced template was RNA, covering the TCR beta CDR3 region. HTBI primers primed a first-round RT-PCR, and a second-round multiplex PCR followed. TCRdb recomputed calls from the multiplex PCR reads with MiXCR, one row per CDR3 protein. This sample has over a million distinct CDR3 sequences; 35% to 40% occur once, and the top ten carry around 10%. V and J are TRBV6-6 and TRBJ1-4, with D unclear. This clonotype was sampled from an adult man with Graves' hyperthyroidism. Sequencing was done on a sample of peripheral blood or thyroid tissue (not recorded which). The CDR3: CASSQNEELFF. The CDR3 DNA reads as TGTGCCAGCAGTCAAAATGAAGAACTGTTTTTT.